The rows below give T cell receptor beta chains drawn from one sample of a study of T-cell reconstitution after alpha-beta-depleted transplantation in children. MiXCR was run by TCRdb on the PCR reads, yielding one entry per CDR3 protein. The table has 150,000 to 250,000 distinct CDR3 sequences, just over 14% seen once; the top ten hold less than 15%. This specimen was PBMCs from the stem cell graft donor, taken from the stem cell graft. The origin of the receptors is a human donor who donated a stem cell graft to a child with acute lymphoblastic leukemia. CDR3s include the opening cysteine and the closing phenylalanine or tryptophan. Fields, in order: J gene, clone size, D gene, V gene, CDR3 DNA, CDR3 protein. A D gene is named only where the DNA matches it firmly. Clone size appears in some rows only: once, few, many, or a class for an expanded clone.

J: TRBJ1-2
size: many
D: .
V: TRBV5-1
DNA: TGCGCCAGCAGCCCAGGATCCATTAACTATGGCTACACCTTC
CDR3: CASSPGSINYGYTF

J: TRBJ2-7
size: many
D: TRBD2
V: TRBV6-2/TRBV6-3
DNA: TGTGCCAGCAGACGGGACTACCTCTACGAGCAGTACTTC
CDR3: CASRRDYLYEQYF

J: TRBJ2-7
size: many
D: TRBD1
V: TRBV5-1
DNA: TGCGCCAGCAGCTTGGAGCCAGGGGGCTCCTACGAGCAGTACTTC
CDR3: CASSLEPGGSYEQYF

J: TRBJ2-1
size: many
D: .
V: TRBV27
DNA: TGTGCCAGCTCCTGGGCTTTCGGGAATGAGCAGTTCTTC
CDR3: CASSWAFGNEQFF

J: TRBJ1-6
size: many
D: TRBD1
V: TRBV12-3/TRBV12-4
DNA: TGTGCCAGCAGTCTGACAGGGACTCATAATTCACCCCTCCACTTT
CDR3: CASSLTGTHNSPLHF

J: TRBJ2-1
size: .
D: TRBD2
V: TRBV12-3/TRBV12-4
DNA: TGTGCCAGCAGCCCCGGGGGGACGCGGGACAATGAGCAGTTCTTC
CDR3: CASSPGGTRDNEQFF

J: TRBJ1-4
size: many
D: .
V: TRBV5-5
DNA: TGTGCCAGCAGCTTTACGTCACTGAACGAAAAACTGTTTTTT
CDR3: CASSFTSLNEKLFF

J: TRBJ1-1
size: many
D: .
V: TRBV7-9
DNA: TGTGCCAGCAGCCCCCCCCAGGGGTATGAAGCTTTCTTT
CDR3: CASSPPQGYEAFF

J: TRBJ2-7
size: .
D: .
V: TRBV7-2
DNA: TGTGCCAGCAGCCTACGGGCTTCGTTTTACGAGCAGTACTTC
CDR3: CASSLRASFYEQYF

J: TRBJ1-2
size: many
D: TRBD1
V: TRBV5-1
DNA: TGCGCCAGCAGCCACGGACAGGGAAGAGGGAACTATGGCTACACCTTC
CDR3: CASSHGQGRGNYGYTF

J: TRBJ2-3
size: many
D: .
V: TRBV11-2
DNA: TGTGCCAGCAGCTACCAGAGCTCTAGCACAGATACGCAGTATTTT
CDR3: CASSYQSSSTDTQYF

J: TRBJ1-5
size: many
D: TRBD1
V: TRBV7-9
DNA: TGTGCCAGCAGCCCGGGGGACAGGGTGGGCAATCAGCCCCAGCATTTT
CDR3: CASSPGDRVGNQPQHF

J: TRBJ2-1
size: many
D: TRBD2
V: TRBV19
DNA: TGTGCCAGTAGTCCAGGGACTAGCGGGAACAAGTTCTTC
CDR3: CASSPGTSGNKFF

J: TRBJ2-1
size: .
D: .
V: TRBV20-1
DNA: TGCAGTGCTAGACCTTTAAGGAGTTCGTACAATGAGCAGTTCTTC
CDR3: CSARPLRSSYNEQFF

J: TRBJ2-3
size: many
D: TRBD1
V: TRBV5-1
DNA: TGCGCCAGCAGGACAGGGGGCACAGATACGCAGTATTTT
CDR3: CASRTGGTDTQYF

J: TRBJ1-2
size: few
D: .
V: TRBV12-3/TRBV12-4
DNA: TGTGCCAGCAGTTTCGGTCAGAATGGCTACACCTTC
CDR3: CASSFGQNGYTF

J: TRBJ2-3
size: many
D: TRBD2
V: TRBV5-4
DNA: TGTGCCAGCAGCTTGGCGGGAGGGTACACAGATACGCAGTATTTT
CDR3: CASSLAGGYTDTQYF

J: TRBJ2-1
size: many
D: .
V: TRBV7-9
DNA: TGTGCCAGCCTTGGATGGGGGTCCTACAATGAGCAGTTCTTC
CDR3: CASLGWGSYNEQFF

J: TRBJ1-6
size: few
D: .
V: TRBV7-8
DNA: TGTGCCAGCGGGTGGGGGGTCGGTTCACCCCTCCACTTT
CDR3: CASGWGVGSPLHF

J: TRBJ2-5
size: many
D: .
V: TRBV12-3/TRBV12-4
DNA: TGTGCCAGCAGTTTCGGGTTCGGGGGAGCGAGTGAAGGGACCCAGTACTTC
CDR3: CASSFGFGGASEGTQYF

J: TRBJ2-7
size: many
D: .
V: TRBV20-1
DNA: TGCAGTGCTAGAATCGTCGTCGGGAGCTCCTACGAGCAGTACTTC
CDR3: CSARIVVGSSYEQYF

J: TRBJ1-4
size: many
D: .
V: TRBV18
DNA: TGTGCCAGCTCACAGGACGGCCTTGGGGAAAAACTGTTTTTT
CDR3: CASSQDGLGEKLFF